This record covers a single T cell receptor beta chain. CDR3 length: 15 residues. V shed 8 bases and J shed 1 base, with 14 bases lying between them. Germline CDR1 reads MDHEN; CDR2 reads SYDVKM. TCRdb's table, derived via immunoSEQ multiplex PCR, lists solely in-frame clones and lacks some. The top ten hold roughly 8% of the sample, which has around 130,000 clones, roughly 90% seen once. This entry comes from a study of control samples from healthy donors and cancer patients. The chain has TRBV28 and TRBJ2-2, with a tentative D call TRBD2 (5 bases). The clonotype was recovered from a man between 45 and 60 years old with head and neck cancer. Material for sequencing was PBMCs. CDR3 amino acids: CASGIGGGNTGELFF. The CDR3 DNA sequence: TGTGCCAGCGGGATCGGAGGAGGGAACACCGGGGAGCTGTTTTTT.